This TCR beta chain appears in the sequencing data of a study of regulatory T cells in long-lasting Graves disease. Time point described: newly diagnosed GD, antithyroid drugs for less than 3 months. RNA from PBMCs was the source of the TCR library. The CDR3 is 14 amino acids. J lost 5 bases, V lost 5 bases, and 9 bases had no gene match. Germline V lookup: CDR1 LNHDA, CDR2 SQIVND (reference sequence). Construction of TCR beta libraries relied on iRepertoire HTBI primers and on Arm-PCR targeting CDR3 regions. Each CDR3 protein is one row after TCRdb ran MiXCR on the multiplex PCR reads. Of 400,000 to 450,000 distinct CDR3 sequences listed, about 15% were seen once; the top ten hold about a sixth. The data also belong to a second study, concerning T cells in Graves' hyperthyroidism and ophthalmopathy. Turning to that study: Thyroid ultrasound and orbital computed tomography, with clinical symptoms and serum thyroxine and TRAb, informed diagnoses. Blood also contained most expanded thyroid clonotypes above 0.001.

The material was peripheral blood mononuclear cells (PBMCs), obtained at new diagnosis, from a patient treated with antithyroid drugs. The V gene is TRBV19, the J gene TRBJ2-7, with 7 bases fitting TRBD2. The origin of this receptor is a woman younger than 45 with Graves disease. CDR3 residues: CASSPRDYTDEQYF. The CDR3 nucleotides are TGTGCCAGTAGTCCGCGGGACTACACGGACGAGCAGTACTTC.